The 27 T cell receptor beta chains below come from one sample, sequenced in a study of blood T cell repertoires in COVID-19 (dated by TCRdb to 2020 to 2022). Library preparation employed the immunoSEQ multiplex PCR assay. The table was pulled from immuneACCESS by TCRdb, which kept in-frame rearrangements only. Such tables lose some clones; where checked, under half of the loss comes from unresolved V genes, and the rest has no known cause. The sample table records a few hundred thousand clones; more than 75% of these occur just once. Clones ranked in the top ten supply 4.3% of the sample. Sequencing was carried out using PBMCs or T cells enriched from blood (not recorded which). These receptors all stem from a man aged 30 to 39 with acute COVID-19.

The chain combines TRBV5-1 with TRBJ1-1; no clear D. CDR1 and CDR2 from the germline V gene are SGHRS and YFSETQ. CDR3 length: 14 amino acids. V was pared by 4 bases and J by 4 bases, with 14 bases between. The CDR3 loop is CASSLRGGITEAFF. CDR3 in DNA: TGCGCCAGCAGCCTTCGTGGAGGGATCACTGAAGCTTTCTTT. Filled out from reference TRBV5-1 and TRBJ1-1, the complete variable domain reads KAGVTQTPRYLIKTRGQQVTLSCSPISGHRSVSWYQQTPGQGLQFLFEYFSETQRNKGNFPGRFSGRQFSNSRSEMNVSTLELGDSALYLCASSLRGGITEAFFGQGTRLTVV.

This clone was seen a few times. CDR3 in amino acids: CASSPGGVTDTQYF. In DNA, the CDR3 is TGTGCCAGCAGCCCCGGCGGGGTCACAGATACGCAGTATTTT. V usage is TRBV9 and J usage is TRBJ2-3, with D maybe TRBD2 (6 bases). The ends were cut back, 4 bases at V and 2 bases at J, with 11 bases in the middle. CDR3 length: 14 amino acids. Germline loops: CDR1 SGDLS, CDR2 YYNGEE. Supplemented by reference TRBV9 and TRBJ2-3, the full variable domain reads DSGVTQTPKHLITATGQRVTLRCSPRSGDLSVYWYQQSLDQGLQFLIQYYNGEERAKGNILERFSAQQFPDLHSELNLSSLELGDSALYFCASSPGGVTDTQYFGPGTRLTVL.

J is TRBJ2-7 and V is TRBV23-1; 8 positions agree with TRBD1. TRBV23-1 is flagged as an ORF with uncertain function. V was pared by 10 bases and J by 2 bases, with 7 bases of the junction left unmatched. The CDR3 totals 13 residues. The CDR3 sequence is CANPGQVPYEQYF. CDR3 in DNA: TGCGCCAACCCGGGACAGGTACCCTACGAGCAGTACTTC.

The chain links TRBV11-2 to TRBJ2-5, with D possibly being TRBD2 (5 bases). Germline CDR1 and CDR2: SGHAT and FQNNGV. Trimming took off 1 base at V and 1 base at J, with 10 bases between the two ends. This CDR3 comprises 15 residues. DNA for the CDR3: TGTGCCAGCAGCTTAGGGTCCAGCGGCCAAGAGACCCAGTACTTC. The encoded protein is CASSLGSSGQETQYF.

The chain employs TRBV12-3 or TRBV12-4 and TRBJ2-1; 8 nucleotides match TRBD1. This CDR3 has 12 residues. The junction had 4 bases not matched to a gene; V was cut back by 6 bases and J by 9 bases. The CDR3 region is CASSPGQVEQFF. The CDR3 nucleotides read TGTGCCAGCAGCCCGGGACAGGTTGAGCAGTTCTTC.

This chain joins TRBV9 and TRBJ1-4; 7 bases map to TRBD1. This CDR3 contains 15 residues. Trimming removed 4 bases from V and 8 bases from J; junction bases left unmatched: 11. Germline V lookup: CDR1 SGDLS, CDR2 YYNGEE. CDR3 loop: CASSFGQDPEEKLFF. CDR3 nucleotides: TGTGCCAGCAGCTTTGGACAGGACCCTGAGGAAAAACTGTTTTTT.

This clone was counted a single time. V gene TRBV28 combines with J gene TRBJ2-4, with TRBD2 matching 7 bases. The CDR3 length is 15 residues. Trimming took 3 bases from V and 1 from J; bases not matched to a gene: 3. CDR1 is MDHEN, CDR2 SYDVKM, per germline. The CDR3 DNA follows: TGTGCCAGCAGTTTGGGAGGGGAGGCCAAAAACATTCAGTACTTC. It translates to CASSLGGEAKNIQYF.

This rearrangement joins TRBV29-1 to TRBJ1-1; 8 nucleotides align to TRBD1. Germline V CDR1 and CDR2: SQVTM, ANQGSEA. Trimming removed 7 bases from V and 4 bases from J; junction bases left unmatched: 8. There are 13 residues in the CDR3. CDR3 coding DNA: TGCAGCGCCCGAGGTCAGGGGGCCACTGAAGCTTTCTTT. Protein: CSARGQGATEAFF.

The rearrangement links TRBV9 to TRBJ2-2, with TRBD1 matching 9 bases. Germline V CDR1 and CDR2: SGDLS, YYNGEE. V was clipped by 4 bases and J by 3 bases; unmatched bases: 7. The CDR3 totals 16 residues. The CDR3 loop reads CASSTSDRGYTGELFF. In DNA, the CDR3 is TGTGCCAGCAGCACTTCAGACAGGGGGTACACCGGGGAGCTGTTTTTT. The full variable domain, completed using reference TRBV9 and TRBJ2-2, is DSGVTQTPKHLITATGQRVTLRCSPRSGDLSVYWYQQSLDQGLQFLIQYYNGEERAKGNILERFSAQQFPDLHSELNLSSLELGDSALYFCASSTSDRGYTGELFFGEGSRLTVL.

The rearrangement joins TRBV5-1 to TRBJ2-7, with 9 positions matching TRBD1. After removal of 1 base from V and 2 bases from J, the junction contained 7 bases not matched to a gene. This CDR3 is built from 16 residues. CDR1 SGHRS and CDR2 YFSETQ come from the germline V gene. The chain's CDR3 is CASSLPDRGLTYEQYF. CDR3 nucleotide sequence: TGCGCCAGCAGCTTGCCCGACAGGGGGTTGACCTACGAGCAGTACTTC.

This chain connects TRBV6-2 or TRBV6-3 to TRBJ2-7, with 7 positions matching TRBD1. This CDR3 region has 14 residues. Germline CDR1 MNHEY, CDR2 SVGEGT. V dropped 2 bases and J dropped 6; count of bases not matched to a gene: 7. CDR3 nucleotides: TGTGCCAGCAGTTACGAGGGTAGGGGGCCCGAGCAGTACTTC. It codes for CASSYEGRGPEQYF.

The V gene is TRBV27, the J gene TRBJ1-1, with D perhaps matching TRBD1 (6 bases). Trimming left V 8 bases short and J 5 bases short, with 15 bases between. Germline V gene sequence: CDR1 MNHEY, CDR2 SMNVEV (reference sequence). CDR3 length: 13 residues. The CDR3 region has the DNA TGTGCCAGCGCCCGACAGGTTTGGACTGAAGCTTTCTTT. Its translation is CASARQVWTEAFF.

A few counts support this clone. The V and J genes are TRBV12-3 or TRBV12-4 and TRBJ1-2; tentatively, D is TRBD1 (5 bases). The CDR3 loop spans 11 amino acids. The V gene lost 8 bases and the J gene lost 7 bases, with 11 bases spanning the gap. The CDR3 sequence: CASRLRGGYTF. The CDR3 coding sequence is TGTGCCAGCCGATTAAGGGGTGGCTACACCTTC.

This sequence joins TRBV30 and TRBJ2-2; 7 bases agree with TRBD1. The CDR3 sequence is 14 residues long. Trimming removed 3 bases from V and 1 base from J; junction bases left unmatched: 2. Germline CDR1 reads GTSNPN; CDR2 reads SVGIG (reference sequence). The CDR3 reads CAWRGQRNTGELFF. Written as DNA, the CDR3 is TGTGCCTGGAGGGGACAGAGGAACACCGGGGAGCTGTTTTTT. Variable domain in full (rest from reference TRBV30 and TRBJ2-2): SQTIHQWPATLVQPVGSPLSLECTVEGTSNPNLYWYRQAAGRGLQLLFYSVGIGQISSEVPQNLSASRPQDRQFILSSKKLLLSDSGFYLCAWRGQRNTGELFFGEGSRLTVL.

The genes are TRBV6-4 and TRBJ1-6, with D uncertain. The CDR3 length is 13 residues. V lost 3 bases and J 7 bases, leaving 7 bases between the germline ends. Germline loops: CDR1 MRHNA, CDR2 SNTAGT. CDR3 in amino acids: CASSDGRNSPLHF. The CDR3 nucleotides read TGTGCCAGCAGTGATGGGAGGAATTCACCCCTCCACTTT.

Concerning this clone: This sample also contains other DNA sequences that code for the same CDR3. The chain is built from TRBV24-1 and TRBJ1-4, with D uncertain. CDR1 is KGHDR, CDR2 SFDVKD, per germline. The V gene lost 4 bases and the J gene lost 0 bases, with 5 bases spanning the gap. The CDR3 totals 14 residues. The CDR3 loop is CATSDRSTNEKLFF. Written as DNA, the CDR3 is TGTGCCACCAGTGACCGGTCAACTAATGAAAAACTGTTTTTT.

The V and J genes are TRBV5-1 and TRBJ1-4; 9 positions match TRBD1. This CDR3 is 16 amino acids long. V shed 5 bases and J 4 bases; nucleotides not matched to a gene: 9. The germline V gene has CDR1 SGHRS and CDR2 YFSETQ. The CDR3 loop is CASRGGTGRSNEKLFF. The CDR3 nucleotides read TGCGCCAGCAGAGGGGGGACAGGGAGGAGTAATGAAAAACTGTTTTTT.

The chain joins TRBV11-3 to TRBJ2-1; TRBD2 agrees at 9 bases. V shed 4 bases, J shed 6 bases, and the junction held 7 bases outside the gene matches. The CDR3 has 15 residues. Germline values: CDR1 SGHNT, CDR2 YENEEA. As DNA, the CDR3 is TGTGCCAGCAGCTCCTCGGGGACTAGCAGCAATGAGCAGTTCTTC. Translating gives CASSSSGTSSNEQFF. Based on the CDR3 plus reference TRBV11-3 and TRBJ2-1, the full variable domain is EAGVVQSPRYKIIEKKQPVAFWCNPISGHNTLYWYLQNLGQGPELLIRYENEEAVDDSQLPKDRFSAERLKGVDSTLKIQPAELGDSAVYLCASSSSGTSSNEQFFGPGTRLTVL.

Only a few counts were recorded for this clone. This sequence joins TRBV3-1 (or the pseudogene TRBV3-2) and TRBJ1-1; 10 bases are shared with TRBD1. With 2 bases clipped from V and 11 bases from J, the junction kept 8 bases outside the gene matches. The V gene's germline CDR1 is LGHDT and CDR2 YNNKEL (reference sequence). The CDR3 extends over 14 amino acids. This CDR3 is CASSQWGQGFSAFF. CDR3 bases: TGTGCCAGCAGCCAATGGGGACAGGGGTTTTCGGCTTTCTTT.

This clone appeared once. The chain couples TRBV5-1 to TRBJ1-1; the D gene is possibly TRBD1 (5 bases). The germline V gene has CDR1 SGHRS and CDR2 YFSETQ. The CDR3 has 15 residues. Between the trimmed V and J ends, which lost 3 bases and 5 bases, there was a span of 17 bases. As DNA, the CDR3 is TGCGCCAGCAGCTCCCCTCGGGGGGGTGGGACTGAAGCTTTCTTT. As protein: CASSSPRGGGTEAFF.

V is TRBV18 and J is TRBJ2-2; 11 bases agree with TRBD2. Germline values: CDR1 KGHSH, CDR2 LQKENI. This CDR3 contains 17 residues. V lost 0 bases, J lost 6 bases, and 6 bases stayed unmatched. The chain's CDR3 is CASSPPKLAGGPGELFF. The CDR3 region has the DNA TGTGCCAGCTCACCACCGAAGCTAGCGGGGGGCCCCGGGGAGCTGTTTTTT.

The chain is built from TRBV14 and TRBJ2-5, with D unclear. Germline V CDR1 and CDR2: SGHDN, FVKESK. Trimming stripped 4 bases from V and 5 bases from J, with 8 bases between. The CDR3 has 12 amino acids. CDR3 DNA: TGTGCCAGCAGCCGTCCCGGTGAGACCCAGTACTTC. This gives the protein CASSRPGETQYF.

CDR3 bases: TGTGCCAGCAGATTTCCGGGACAGGGGGCGCGTGAGCAGTTCTTC. As protein: CASRFPGQGAREQFF. This chain connects TRBV6-6 to TRBJ2-1, with TRBD1 matching over 12 bases. The CDR3 runs to 15 residues. In germline, CDR1 is MNHNY, CDR2 SVGAGI (reference sequence). Trimming removed 6 bases from V and 9 bases from J; junction bases left unmatched: 9.

CDR3 residues: CASSVASGGMNTEAFF. CDR3 nucleotides: TGTGCCAGCAGCGTAGCGTCCGGGGGAATGAACACTGAAGCTTTCTTT. The gene calls are TRBV9 and TRBJ1-1; tentative D call: TRBD1 (5 bases). V was clipped by 0 bases and J by 0 bases, with 12 bases between them. Per the germline V gene, CDR1 is SGDLS and CDR2 is YYNGEE. The CDR3 sequence is 16 residues long. The whole variable domain, remainder taken from reference TRBV9 and TRBJ1-1, is DSGVTQTPKHLITATGQRVTLRCSPRSGDLSVYWYQQSLDQGLQFLIQYYNGEERAKGNILERFSAQQFPDLHSELNLSSLELGDSALYFCASSVASGGMNTEAFFGQGTRLTVV.

The table lists this clone with a few counts. J is TRBJ2-3 and V is TRBV2; D is unresolved. Trimming took 11 bases from V and 3 from J, leaving 12 bases between them. The CDR3 consists of 12 residues. CDR1 is SNHLY and CDR2 is FYNNEI in the germline V gene. Here the CDR3 DNA reads TGTGCCGGAGCTTGGGTAACAGATACGCAGTATTTT. This gives the protein CAGAWVTDTQYF.

The rearrangement joins TRBV9 to TRBJ1-2; D is perhaps TRBD1 (6 bases). Germline values: CDR1 SGDLS, CDR2 YYNGEE. This CDR3 spans 13 amino acids. Trimming removed 3 bases at V and 8 bases at J, with 14 bases between. In DNA, the CDR3 is TGTGCCAGCAGCGAGTCCCTCACAGGGGGCTACACCTTC. Amino acids: CASSESLTGGYTF.

V gene TRBV11-2 combines with J gene TRBJ2-6; TRBD2 agrees at 11 bases. J gave up 2 bases and V 5 bases, and 8 bases lay outside the gene matches. CDR1 and CDR2 (germline): SGHAT, FQNNGV. CDR3 length: 18 amino acids. CDR3 residues: CASSKGVAGGPGANVLTF. CDR3 nucleotides: TGTGCCAGCAGCAAAGGGGTAGCGGGGGGGCCTGGGGCCAACGTCCTGACTTTC.